The clone carrying this T cell receptor beta chain came up many times. Its target is unknown. TCRdb reanalysed the reads using MiXCR and keeps one entry per CDR3 protein. The sample has roughly 230,000 distinct CDR3 sequences, 12% seen once; the top ten hold 1.5% to 2%. This record comes from a study of T cell repertoires in cytomegalovirus infection. Study information: Shared public TCR beta signatures pointed to both CMV infection and a matching HLA type. Study conclusions and caveats: Pooled public TCR beta family frequency picked out CMV carriers with the relevant HLA. HLA-C-restricted CMV clonotypes gave the most frequent clonotype in two of eight donors.

This CDR3 region has 14 residues. From germline, CDR1 is MNHEY and CDR2 SVGEGT. The J segment lost 5 bases and the V segment lost 6 bases, leaving 4 bases of the junction unmatched. Material for sequencing was PBMCs. The sequence came from a human donor in good health (CMV status not recorded). Some clones in this sample may be carry-over from other donors' samples. The chain couples TRBV6-2 or TRBV6-3 to TRBJ2-5; 12 nucleotides align to TRBD2. The CDR3 region has the DNA TGTGCCAGCAGCCCCACTAGCGGGGGGGAGACCCAGTACTTC. Translation gives CASSPTSGGETQYF.